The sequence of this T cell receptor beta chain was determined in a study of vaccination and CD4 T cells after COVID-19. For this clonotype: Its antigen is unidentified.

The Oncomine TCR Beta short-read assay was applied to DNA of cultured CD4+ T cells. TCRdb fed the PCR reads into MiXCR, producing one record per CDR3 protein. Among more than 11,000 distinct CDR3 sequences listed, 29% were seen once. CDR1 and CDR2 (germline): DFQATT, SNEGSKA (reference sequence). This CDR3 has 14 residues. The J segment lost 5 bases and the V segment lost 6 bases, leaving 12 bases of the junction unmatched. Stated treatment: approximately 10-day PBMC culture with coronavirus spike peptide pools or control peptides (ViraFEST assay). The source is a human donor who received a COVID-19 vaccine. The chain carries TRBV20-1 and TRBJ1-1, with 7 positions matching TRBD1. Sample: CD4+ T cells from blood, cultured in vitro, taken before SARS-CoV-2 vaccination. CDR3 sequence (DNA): TGCAGTGCGCCAAGACAGGGTAGGGGGACTGAAGCTTTCTTT. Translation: CSAPRQGRGTEAFF.